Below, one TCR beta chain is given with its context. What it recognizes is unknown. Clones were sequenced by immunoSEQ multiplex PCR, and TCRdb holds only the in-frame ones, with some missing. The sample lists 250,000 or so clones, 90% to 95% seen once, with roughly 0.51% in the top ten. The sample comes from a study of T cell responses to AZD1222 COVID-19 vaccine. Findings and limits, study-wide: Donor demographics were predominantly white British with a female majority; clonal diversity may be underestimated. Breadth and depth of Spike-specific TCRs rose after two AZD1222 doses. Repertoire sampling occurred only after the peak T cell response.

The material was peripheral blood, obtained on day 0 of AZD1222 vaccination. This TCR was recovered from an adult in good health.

The CDR3, as DNA: TGTGCAGCAAGGGGCCATAGCAATCAGCCCCAGCATTTT. Protein product: CAARGHSNQPQHF. This chain connects TRBV28 to TRBJ1-5, with D perhaps matching TRBD1 (5 bases). CDR3 size: 13 residues. Germline lookup yields CDR1 MDHEN and CDR2 SYDVKM.